This T cell receptor beta chain came from a study of cytomegalovirus exposure and HLA in healthy donors. Assay: immunoSEQ multiplex PCR; the TCRdb copy retains only in-frame clones and omits some. The table shows about 200,000 clones, with roughly 88% occurring only once. V was cut by 5 bases and J by 1 base, with 12 bases left in between. This CDR3 comprises 15 residues. Germline CDR1 MNHEY, CDR2 SVGAGI. The chain employs TRBV6-5 and TRBJ1-5, with no clear D. This receptor was obtained from a woman aged 25 to 39 in good health and CMV-seropositive. What was sequenced was PBMCs. CDR3: CASSPRHTSNQPQHF. The CDR3 coding sequence is TGTGCCAGCAGTCCCAGACATACCAGCAATCAGCCCCAGCATTTT.